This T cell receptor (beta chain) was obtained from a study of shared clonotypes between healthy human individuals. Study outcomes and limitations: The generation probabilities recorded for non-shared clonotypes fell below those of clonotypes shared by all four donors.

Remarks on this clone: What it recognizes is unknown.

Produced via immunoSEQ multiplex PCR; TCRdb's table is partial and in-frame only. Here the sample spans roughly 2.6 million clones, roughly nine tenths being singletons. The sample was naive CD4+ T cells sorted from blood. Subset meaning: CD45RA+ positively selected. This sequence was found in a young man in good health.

DNA for the CDR3: TGTGCCAGTAGCACGACTAGCGGGAGTTCCGGGGAGCTGTTTTTT. This codes for CASSTTSGSSGELFF. V usage is TRBV19 and J usage is TRBJ2-2; 12 bases are shared with TRBD2. Trimming took 6 bases from V and 6 from J; bases not matched to a gene: 5. Per germline, CDR1 LNHDA and CDR2 SQIVND (reference sequence). The CDR3 consists of 15 residues.